This entry concerns a single T cell receptor beta chain. Its antigen is undetermined. This sample stems from a study of beta chain features in type 1 diabetes. CD4+ cells of the naive, central memory, regulatory and stem cell-like memory types were sorted via CD45RO/CCR7/CD25/CD127/CD95/CD27. CDR1 is GTSNPN, CDR2 SVGIG, per germline (reference sequence). Losses at the gene ends were 3 bases for V and 2 bases for J; bases not matched to a gene: 3. The CDR3 spans 14 residues. As every portion of the isolated RNA was reverse transcribed, the sequencing read expressed TCRB transcripts. TCRdb's table, derived via immunoSEQ multiplex PCR, lists solely in-frame clones and lacks some. The sample has over 650,000 clones, more than 12% seen once; the top ten hold 0.035% to 0.04%. General study results and limits: All four CD4+ subsets from Type 1 diabetes patients carried moderately but significantly shorter TCRB CDR3s.

The sample taken for sequencing was naive CD4+ T cells from blood. This chain links TRBV30 with TRBJ1-3; 8 bases are a match to TRBD1. The sequence came from a man aged 18 to 30 with type 1 diabetes. This chain's CDR3 is CAWRTTGAGNTIYF. The CDR3 DNA reads TGTGCCTGGAGGACGACAGGGGCTGGAAACACCATATATTTT.